This record looks at one T cell receptor beta chain sequence and its context. Its antigen is unknown. The data derive from a study of cytomegalovirus exposure and HLA in healthy donors. Notes on the study in general: Several of the most significant clusters appeared linked to common viral pathogens, based on a later analysis. Among TCR beta chains of equal frequency, HLA-associated ones were more clonally expanded in a later analysis.

V lost 0 bases and J lost 1, with 17 bases in between. The CDR3 is 18 amino acids. CDR1 is SGHNT and CDR2 is YYREEE in the germline V gene (reference sequence). Vbeta (60) and Jbeta (13) primers were used in the PCR. Repertoires were generated with immunoSEQ multiplex PCR, while TCRdb's copy carries only in-frame clones and drops some. The sample lists fewer than 95,000 clones, around 78% occurring once. Sequencing was carried out using PBMCs. This sequence was found in a man aged 30 to 39 in good health and CMV-seronegative. This rearrangement joins TRBV5-4 to TRBJ1-5, with TRBD1 as a possible D gene (5 bases). In nucleotides, the CDR3 is TGTGCCAGCAGCTTGGGCGGGGCAGGTCAGGGCAGCAATCAGCCCCAGCATTTT. It yields the protein CASSLGGAGQGSNQPQHF.